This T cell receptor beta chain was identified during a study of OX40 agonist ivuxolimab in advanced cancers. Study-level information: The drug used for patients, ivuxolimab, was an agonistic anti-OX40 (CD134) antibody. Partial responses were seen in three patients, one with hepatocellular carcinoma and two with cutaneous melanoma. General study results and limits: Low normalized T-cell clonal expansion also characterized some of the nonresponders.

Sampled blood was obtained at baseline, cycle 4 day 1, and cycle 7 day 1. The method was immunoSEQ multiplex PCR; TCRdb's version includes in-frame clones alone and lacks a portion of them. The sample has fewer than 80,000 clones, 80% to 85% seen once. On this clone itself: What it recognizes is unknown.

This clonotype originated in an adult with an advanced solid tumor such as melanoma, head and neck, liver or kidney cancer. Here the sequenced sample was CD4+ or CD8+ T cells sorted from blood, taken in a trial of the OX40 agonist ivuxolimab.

CDR3 bases: TGTGCCTGGACCCTAGTTGGAAACACCATATATTTT. Protein: CAWTLVGNTIYF. This chain links TRBV30 with TRBJ1-3, with D unclear. Germline values: CDR1 GTSNPN, CDR2 SVGIG (reference sequence). Trimming left V 4 bases short and J 3 bases short, with 7 bases between. The CDR3 spans 12 residues.